This paragraph reports one TCR beta chain. Trimming removed 2 bases from V and 1 base from J, with 11 bases in between. The CDR3 contains 15 residues. CDR1 and CDR2 (germline): SGHNT, YYREEE (reference sequence). This sample stems from a study of control samples from healthy donors and cancer patients. The data were produced by immunoSEQ multiplex PCR, yet TCRdb's version contains in-frame clones alone and is incomplete. Of approximately 70,000 clones listed, roughly 84% were seen once; the top ten hold roughly 16%. This rearrangement joins TRBV5-4 to TRBJ2-3, with unresolved D. Sequenced sample: blood. This TCR derives from a man aged 50 to 60 in good health. DNA of the CDR3: TGTGCCAGCAGCTTATCGGGCTCGGGCACAGATACGCAGTATTTT. This gives the protein CASSLSGSGTDTQYF.